The 20 T cell receptor beta chains given below trace back to one sample, sequenced in a study of shared clonotypes between healthy human individuals. Assay used: immunoSEQ multiplex PCR; TCRdb lists only in-frame clones, some missing. This sample has approximately 2.1 million clones, with approximately 93% found just once. Material for sequencing was naive CD4+ T cells from PBMCs. Subset denoted: CD45RA+ positively selected. All receptors derive from a man in his late teens or twenties in good health. Some clones in this sample may be carry-over from other donors' samples.

For this clone: This CDR3 is also generated by other DNA sequences in the sample. The J gene is TRBJ2-3, the V gene TRBV7-3, with 9 bases lining up with TRBD2. The CDR3 length is 15 residues. Germline V gene data show CDR1 as SGHTA and CDR2 as FQGTGA. V shed 1 base, J shed 5 bases, and the junction held 4 bases outside the gene matches. Written as DNA, the CDR3 is TGTGCCAGCAGCTTAAGCGGGAGGGCTGGAGATACGCAGTATTTT. Translation: CASSLSGRAGDTQYF.

The chain combines TRBV5-8 with TRBJ1-3; no reliable D call. Germline V gives CDR1 SGHTS, CDR2 YDEGEE. The length of the CDR3 is 15 residues. V lost 0 bases, J lost 9 bases, and 16 bases lay in between. The CDR3 here is CASSLGKDRNPTIYF. The CDR3 coding sequence is TGTGCCAGCAGCTTGGGGAAGGACCGCAACCCCACCATATATTTT. Drawing the rest from reference TRBV5-8 and TRBJ1-3, the complete variable domain is EAGVTQSPTHLIKTRGQQATLRCSPISGHTSVYWYQQALGLGLQFLLWYDEGEERNRGNFPPRFSGRQFPNYSSELNVNALELEDSALYLCASSLGKDRNPTIYFGEGSWLTVV.

As DNA, the CDR3 is TGTGCCAGCTCACCGGAGGGGACTTACGTCCTGACTTTC. Translating gives CASSPEGTYVLTF. J is TRBJ2-6 and V is TRBV18; D perhaps matches TRBD2 (6 bases). Looked up from germline, CDR1 is KGHSH and CDR2 is LQKENI. The length of the CDR3 is 13 residues. Trimming pared 3 bases from V and 11 bases from J, leaving 11 bases between.

The J gene is TRBJ2-2, the V gene TRBV11-2; TRBD1 matches 9 bases. The CDR3 spans 16 residues. Losses at the gene ends were 7 bases for V and 0 bases for J; bases not matched to a gene: 6. CDR1 is SGHAT, CDR2 FQNNGV, per germline. The CDR3 nucleotides read TGTGCCAGCATCGAAAACAGGGGGCCGAACACCGGGGAGCTGTTTTTT. Its protein is CASIENRGPNTGELFF.

V is TRBV5-1 and J is TRBJ1-3; D is ambiguous. The V and J ends lost 0 bases and 2 bases respectively, with 9 bases between them. CDR1 is SGHRS and CDR2 is YFSETQ in the germline V gene. This CDR3 is 15 amino acids long. For the CDR3, the DNA is TGCGCCAGCAGCTTGGGACGGATGCCTGGAAACACCATATATTTT. It codes for CASSLGRMPGNTIYF.

This chain joins TRBV5-4 and TRBJ2-5; 10 bases fit TRBD2. Germline V lookup: CDR1 SGHNT, CDR2 YYREEE (reference sequence). The CDR3 extends over 15 amino acids. The trim removed 3 bases at V and 4 bases at J, leaving 6 bases unmatched. The CDR3 DNA reads as TGTGCCAGCAGCTACCGAGCGGGAGGGCCAGAGACCCAGTACTTC. It yields the protein CASSYRAGGPETQYF.

This clone was observed a handful of times. The rearrangement joins TRBV6-5 to TRBJ1-5, with D tentatively TRBD1 (5 bases). Germline V lookup: CDR1 MNHEY, CDR2 SVGAGI. This CDR3 region has 14 residues. Trimming removed 2 bases at V and 3 bases at J, with 8 bases between. The CDR3: CASSYEGPNQPQHF. Here the CDR3 DNA reads TGTGCCAGCAGTTACGAGGGACCCAATCAGCCCCAGCATTTT.

CDR3 in amino acids: CASSPLTSGENEQFF. For the CDR3, the DNA is TGTGCCAGCAGCCCCCTGACTAGCGGGGAAAATGAGCAGTTCTTC. The chain couples TRBV7-3 to TRBJ2-1, with 11 positions matching TRBD2. Germline V gives CDR1 SGHTA, CDR2 FQGTGA. V lost 5 bases to trimming and J lost 7 bases; unmatched junction nucleotides: 7. The CDR3 covers 15 residues.

The chain uses TRBV4-3 and TRBJ2-2; possibly TRBD2 for D (6 bases). The germline gives CDR1 LGHNA, CDR2 YSLEER. Trimming stripped 3 bases from V and 7 bases from J, with 12 bases between. The CDR3 runs 14 residues. CDR3 nucleotide sequence: TGCGCCAGCAGCCACCAAAGACTAGTCGGGGAGCTGTTTTTT. It encodes CASSHQRLVGELFF.

This chain joins TRBV19 and TRBJ2-1, with 7 bases identical to TRBD2. The germline CDR1 and CDR2 sequences are LNHDA and SQIVND (reference sequence). The CDR3 covers 13 residues. V lost 7 bases and J lost 10; bases outside the gene matches: 10. DNA for the CDR3: TGTGCCAGTACCGAGGGGAGGGAACGGGAGCAGTTCTTC. This encodes CASTEGREREQFF. The full variable domain, rest sourced from reference TRBV19 and TRBJ2-1, is DGGITQSPKYLFRKEGQNVTLSCEQNLNHDAMYWYRQDPGQGLRLIYYSQIVNDFQKGDIAEGYSVSREKKESFPLTVTSAQKNPTAFYLCASTEGREREQFFGPGTRLTVL.

The CDR3, as DNA: TGCGCCAGCAGCCTCCAACAGGGGAACTATGGCTACACCTTC. This codes for CASSLQQGNYGYTF. This sequence joins TRBV5-1 and TRBJ1-2; 7 positions match TRBD1. J lost 2 bases, V lost 4 bases, and 5 bases had no gene match. Germline V gene data show CDR1 as SGHRS and CDR2 as YFSETQ. CDR3 length equals 14 residues.

V usage is TRBV7-2 and J usage is TRBJ1-3; possibly TRBD1 for D (5 bases). Germline loops: CDR1 SGHTA, CDR2 FQGNSA. This CDR3 region has 15 residues. The V gene lost 3 bases and the J gene lost 4 bases, with 13 bases spanning the gap. The CDR3, as DNA: TGTGCCAGCAGCTTGACCGGGACTACAGGAAACACCATATATTTT. The encoded protein is CASSLTGTTGNTIYF.

The rearrangement uses TRBV7-9 and TRBJ2-7, with a possible D match to TRBD2 (7 bases). CDR1 and CDR2 (germline): SEHNR, FQNEAQ (reference sequence). V lost 8 bases to trimming and J lost 3 bases, with 11 bases between them. The CDR3 totals 12 residues. CDR3 nucleotides: TGTGCCAGCGGGAGGGGGGTCTACGAGCAGTACTTC. It codes for CASGRGVYEQYF. The full variable domain, with the rest looked up from reference TRBV7-9 and TRBJ2-7, is DTGVSQNPRHKITKRGQNVTFRCDPISEHNRLYWYRQTLGQGPEFLTYFQNEAQLEKSRLLSDRFSAERPKGSFSTLEIQRTEQGDSAMYLCASGRGVYEQYFGPGTRLTVT.

Concerning this clone itself: The junction and the germline gene differ at one end; a read error may be behind it. The chain has TRBV7-9 and TRBJ2-7; D gene unclear. The CDR3 loop spans 11 amino acids. Germline loops: CDR1 SEHNR, CDR2 FQNEAQ (reference sequence). CDR3 region: CASSLGVSLDF. DNA of the CDR3: TGTGCCAGCAGCTTAGGGGTCTCGCTGGACTTC.

The rearrangement uses TRBV6-6 and TRBJ2-1; 7 nucleotides agree with TRBD2. Trimming at V came to 8 bases and at J to 7 bases, leaving 8 bases not matched to a gene. In germline, CDR1 is MNHNY, CDR2 SVGAGI (reference sequence). CDR3 length equals 13 residues. The CDR3 DNA is TGTGCCAGCTCCGGGAGGCCGAGGAATGAGCAGTTCTTC. Protein product: CASSGRPRNEQFF.

The V call is TRBV28, the J call TRBJ2-7, with D tentatively TRBD2 (7 bases). Germline V gene lookup returns CDR1 MDHEN and CDR2 SYDVKM. The CDR3 runs to 14 residues. V lost 6 bases, J lost 10 bases, and 22 bases lay in between. Here the CDR3 reads CASRRGPGAGEQYF. CDR3 nucleotide sequence: TGTGCCAGCAGGCGAGGACCAGGGGCGGGAGAACAGTACTTC.

The rearrangement links TRBV27 to TRBJ1-5; possible D gene TRBD1, 6 bases. Germline V lookup: CDR1 MNHEY, CDR2 SMNVEV (reference sequence). V lost 5 bases and J 0 bases, leaving 11 bases between the germline ends. The CDR3 is 15 residues long. The CDR3 loop is CASSPHRDSNQPQHF. The CDR3 region has the DNA TGTGCCAGCAGTCCACACAGGGATAGCAATCAGCCCCAGCATTTT.

The count of this clone is one. The chain joins TRBV18 to TRBJ1-5; possibly TRBD1 for D (5 bases). CDR3 size: 13 residues. In germline, CDR1 is KGHSH, CDR2 LQKENI. The V gene lost 5 bases and the J gene lost 6 bases, with 11 bases spanning the gap. The chain's CDR3 is CASSIGGVQPQHF. CDR3 in DNA: TGTGCCAGCTCAATAGGAGGGGTTCAGCCCCAGCATTTT.

The chain joins TRBV7-9 to TRBJ1-2, with a tentative D call TRBD1 (6 bases). The germline V gene encodes CDR1 SEHNR and CDR2 FQNEAQ (reference sequence). Between the trimmed V and J ends, which lost 5 bases and 3 bases, there was a span of 16 bases. The length of the CDR3 is 15 residues. CDR3 loop: CASSPQDRRYYGYTF. The CDR3 coding sequence is TGTGCCAGCAGCCCCCAGGACAGACGATACTATGGCTACACCTTC. Full variable domain (missing parts from reference TRBV7-9 and TRBJ1-2): DTGVSQNPRHKITKRGQNVTFRCDPISEHNRLYWYRQTLGQGPEFLTYFQNEAQLEKSRLLSDRFSAERPKGSFSTLEIQRTEQGDSAMYLCASSPQDRRYYGYTFGSGTRLTVV.

In regard to this clone: The identical CDR3 is also encoded by other nucleotide sequences in the sample. The chain links TRBV5-1 to TRBJ1-3; no clear D gene. Germline CDR1 SGHRS, CDR2 YFSETQ. Trimming stripped 0 bases from V and 0 bases from J, with 7 bases between. The CDR3 loop spans 15 amino acids. The CDR3 region is CASSLAGSSGNTIYF. DNA for the CDR3: TGCGCCAGCAGCTTGGCCGGTAGCTCTGGAAACACCATATATTTT.